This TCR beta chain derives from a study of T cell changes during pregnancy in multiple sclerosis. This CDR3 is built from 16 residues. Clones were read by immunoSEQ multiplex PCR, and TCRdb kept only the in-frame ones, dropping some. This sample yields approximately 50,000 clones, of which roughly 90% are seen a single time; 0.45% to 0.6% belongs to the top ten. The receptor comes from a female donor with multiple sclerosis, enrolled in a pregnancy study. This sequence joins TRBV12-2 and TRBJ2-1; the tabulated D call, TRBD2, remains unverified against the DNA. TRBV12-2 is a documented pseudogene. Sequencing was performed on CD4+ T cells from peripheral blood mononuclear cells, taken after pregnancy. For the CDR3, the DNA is TGTGCAAGTCGCGTCGCGGGCTGCGGGCTGGGATATGAGCAGTTCTTC. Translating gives CASRVAGCGLGYEQFF.